These 32 T cell receptor beta chains originate from one sample sequenced in a study of cytomegalovirus exposure and HLA in healthy donors. The PCR had 60 Vbeta and 13 Jbeta primers. The repertoire was sequenced with immunoSEQ multiplex PCR; TCRdb's copy has only in-frame clones and lacks some. The repertoire holds 45,000 to 65,000 clones, with about 84% as singletons. The specimen was PBMCs. All receptors derive from a man aged 30 to 39 in good health and CMV-seronegative.

This chain connects TRBV18 to TRBJ1-4, with D tentatively TRBD1 (5 bases). Germline CDR1 is KGHSH and CDR2 is LQKENI. Trimming took off 3 bases at V and 7 bases at J, with 9 bases between the two ends. The CDR3 covers 13 residues. CDR3 coding DNA: TGTGCCAGCTCACCGCAGGGCGGTGAAAAACTGTTTTTT. Translating it yields CASSPQGGEKLFF.

The chain links TRBV15 to TRBJ2-1; TRBD2 might be the D (5 bases). V was shortened by 0 bases and J by 12 bases, with 21 bases between the two germline ends. The CDR3 is made up of 16 amino acids. From germline, CDR1 is LNHNV and CDR2 YYDKDF (reference sequence). This CDR3 reads CATSRDGPGLGSVQFF. The CDR3 DNA follows: TGTGCCACCAGCAGAGATGGCCCCGGACTGGGTTCGGTGCAGTTCTTC.

The genes are TRBV7-8 and TRBJ2-7, with 9 bases matching TRBD1. Trimming took 5 bases from V and 2 from J; bases not matched to a gene: 4. This CDR3 comprises 14 residues. The germline V gene has CDR1 SGHVS and CDR2 FQNEAQ. The CDR3 region has the DNA TGTGCCAGCAGCCCCCGGGACAGGGCCTACGAGCAGTACTTC. Translating gives CASSPRDRAYEQYF.

The chain recombines TRBV5-4 with TRBJ2-1; 14 bases map to TRBD2. The CDR3 loop spans 15 amino acids. Germline CDR1 SGHNT, CDR2 YYREEE (reference sequence). With V trimmed by 4 bases and J by 7 bases, 4 bases remained unmatched. CDR3 DNA sequence: TGTGCCAGCAGCGGAGGACTAGCGGGGGGTAATGAGCAGTTCTTC. This encodes CASSGGLAGGNEQFF.

The chain has TRBV7-2 and TRBJ1-5; tentatively, D is TRBD1 (6 bases). From germline, CDR1 is SGHTA and CDR2 FQGNSA. The ends were cut back, 5 bases at V and 2 bases at J, with 13 bases in the middle. The CDR3 consists of 15 residues. CDR3 loop: CASSMRQVGNQPQHF. CDR3 sequence (DNA): TGTGCCAGCAGCATGAGACAGGTGGGCAATCAGCCCCAGCATTTT.

The gene calls are TRBV7-9 and TRBJ2-1, with TRBD2 matching over 9 bases. Germline CDR1 SEHNR, CDR2 FQNEAQ (reference sequence). Trimming cost V 1 base and J 2 bases; bases outside gene matches: 9. The CDR3 is 18 amino acids. CDR3 region: CASSLGASGIHPYNEQFF. The CDR3 DNA follows: TGTGCCAGCAGCTTAGGGGCTAGCGGGATCCATCCCTACAATGAGCAGTTCTTC.

The CDR3 DNA reads TGTGCCAGCAGTGCGGGACAAAACCGCGCTTTGGAGACCCAGTACTTC. Protein: CASSAGQNRALETQYF. The chain links TRBV6-1 to TRBJ2-5; D is possibly TRBD1 (6 bases). Germline V gene data show CDR1 as MNHNS and CDR2 as SASEGT. V lost 4 bases to trimming and J lost 5 bases, with 20 bases between them. CDR3 length: 16 amino acids.

This clone was picked up one time. The CDR3 is CASSAYRVGAYEQYF. The CDR3 bases are TGTGCCAGCTCCGCTTACAGGGTCGGAGCCTACGAGCAGTACTTC. This chain joins TRBV19 and TRBJ2-7; weak D call: TRBD1 (6 bases). From germline, CDR1 is LNHDA and CDR2 SQIVND (reference sequence). The CDR3 spans 15 residues. Deletions cut 9 bases from V and 2 bases from J, with 20 bases between.

This clone was recorded only once. The CDR3 is CASSGQGQNEQFF. The CDR3 DNA reads TGTGCCAGCAGCGGACAGGGTCAAAATGAGCAGTTCTTC. The chain joins TRBV2 to TRBJ2-1, with 8 nucleotides matching TRBD1. The germline gives CDR1 SNHLY, CDR2 FYNNEI. The V gene end was trimmed by 6 bases and the J gene end by 7 bases; junction bases not matched to a gene: 5. The CDR3 is made up of 13 amino acids.

This rearrangement joins TRBV19 to TRBJ2-7; a weak D match, TRBD1 (6 bases). Germline loops: CDR1 LNHDA, CDR2 SQIVND (reference sequence). The CDR3 is 15 amino acids. V lost 0 bases and J 0 bases, leaving 9 bases between the germline ends. CDR3 coding DNA: TGTGCCAGTAGTATAGAACAGGGTAGCTCCTACGAGCAGTACTTC. As protein: CASSIEQGSSYEQYF.

The rearrangement uses TRBV15 and TRBJ2-5; 11 nucleotides align to TRBD2. The germline V gene encodes CDR1 LNHNV and CDR2 YYDKDF (reference sequence). The CDR3 is 17 residues long. V gave up 4 bases and J gave up 1 base; unmatched junction bases: 8. The chain's CDR3 is CATSTGLAGFFQETQYF. CDR3 nucleotides: TGTGCCACCAGCACCGGACTAGCGGGTTTTTTCCAAGAGACCCAGTACTTC. The full variable domain, its missing parts supplied by reference TRBV15 and TRBJ2-5, is DAMVIQNPRYQVTQFGKPVTLSCSQTLNHNVMYWYQQKSSQAPKLLFHYYDKDFNNEADTPDNFQSRRPNTSFCFLDIRSPGLGDTAMYLCATSTGLAGFFQETQYFGPGTRLLVL.

V gene TRBV10-3 combines with J gene TRBJ2-5; the match to TRBD1 covers 8 bases. This CDR3 is 14 amino acids long. The germline V gene encodes CDR1 ENHRY and CDR2 SYGVKD. The V and J ends lost 3 bases and 4 bases, in that order; junction bases with no gene match: 4. The CDR3 sequence: CAISDETGAETQYF. The CDR3, as DNA: TGTGCCATCAGTGACGAGACAGGGGCAGAGACCCAGTACTTC.

The V and J genes are TRBV30 and TRBJ2-3; no clear D. Germline V lookup: CDR1 GTSNPN, CDR2 SVGIG (reference sequence). The CDR3 covers 14 residues. V lost 5 bases and J 1 base, leaving 13 bases between the germline ends. This CDR3 reads CAWGLPSRTDTQYF. The CDR3 DNA sequence: TGTGCCTGGGGGCTACCAAGTCGCACAGATACGCAGTATTTT.

For the CDR3, the DNA is TGTGCCAGCAGCCTGACAGGGGCACAGTATAATGAGCAGTTCTTC. Its translation is CASSLTGAQYNEQFF. V and J are TRBV7-2 and TRBJ2-1, with TRBD1 matching over 8 bases. Losses at the gene ends were 5 bases for V and 7 bases for J; bases not matched to a gene: 10. The length of the CDR3 is 15 residues. Germline V gene lookup returns CDR1 SGHTA and CDR2 FQGNSA.

The chain uses TRBV5-4 and TRBJ2-1; D uncertain. The ends were cut back, 4 bases at V and 4 bases at J, with 9 bases in the middle. The CDR3 consists of 13 residues. CDR1 is SGHNT and CDR2 is YYREEE in the germline V gene (reference sequence). CDR3 coding DNA: TGTGCCAGCAGCCCTACCAATTACAATGAGCAGTTCTTC. It yields the protein CASSPTNYNEQFF.

The rearrangement uses TRBV11-1 and TRBJ1-4, with 9 bases matching TRBD1. The V gene end was trimmed by 6 bases and the J gene end by 5 bases; junction bases not matched to a gene: 7. Germline assignment: CDR1 SGHAT and CDR2 FQDESV (reference sequence). There are 15 residues in the CDR3. This CDR3 is CASRKQGAGNEKLFF. The CDR3 nucleotides read TGTGCCAGCAGAAAACAGGGGGCAGGCAATGAAAAACTGTTTTTT.

V is TRBV7-2 and J is TRBJ2-5; 7 nucleotides align to TRBD2. From germline, CDR1 is SGHTA and CDR2 FQGNSA. Trimming removed 5 bases from V and 4 bases from J; junction bases left unmatched: 4. The length of the CDR3 is 13 residues. The CDR3 nucleotides are TGTGCCAGCAGCGGAACGGGAGGAGAGACCCAGTACTTC. This sequence encodes CASSGTGGETQYF. Looking up the rest from reference TRBV7-2 and TRBJ2-5 gives the full variable domain: GAGVSQSPSNKVTEKGKDVELRCDPISGHTALYWYRQSLGQGLEFLIYFQGNSAPDKSGLPSDRFSAERTGGSVSTLTIQRTQQEDSAVYLCASSGTGGETQYFGPGTRLLVL.

The J gene is TRBJ2-2, the V gene TRBV9; D unclear. V was trimmed by 2 bases and J by 2 bases, leaving 10 bases between them. The CDR3 totals 15 residues. CDR1 SGDLS and CDR2 YYNGEE come from the germline V gene. As DNA, the CDR3 is TGTGCCAGCAGCGTTATCCCCGGTAACACCGGGGAGCTGTTTTTT. It encodes CASSVIPGNTGELFF.

This clone has just a few counts. This rearrangement joins TRBV7-9 to TRBJ2-7; 8 positions agree with TRBD1. The CDR3 length is 14 residues. Germline CDR1 and CDR2: SEHNR and FQNEAQ (reference sequence). After removal of 5 bases from V and 2 bases from J, the junction contained 5 bases not matched to a gene. The CDR3 sequence is CASSHWTGTYEQYF. Written as DNA, the CDR3 is TGTGCCAGCAGCCATTGGACAGGGACCTACGAGCAGTACTTC.

The V and J genes are TRBV9 and TRBJ2-1, with D possibly TRBD2 on 6 matching bases. The germline CDR1 and CDR2 sequences are SGDLS and YYNGEE. CDR3 size: 16 residues. The V end was cut by 4 bases, the J end by 0 bases, with 14 bases between. The CDR3: CASSSGTVSSYNEQFF. The CDR3 DNA sequence: TGTGCCAGCAGCTCCGGGACTGTAAGCTCCTACAATGAGCAGTTCTTC.

This clone has a handful of counts. The CDR3 loop reads CASSSGTSGDLLGEQFF. CDR3 sequence (DNA): TGTGCCAGCAGCTCGGGGACTAGCGGGGACCTTTTGGGTGAGCAGTTCTTC. This sequence joins TRBV7-8 and TRBJ2-1; the match to TRBD2 covers 13 bases. V shed 4 bases and J 9 bases; nucleotides not matched to a gene: 12. Germline CDR1 reads SGHVS; CDR2 reads FQNEAQ. This CDR3 has 17 residues.

The V call is TRBV4-3, the J call TRBJ1-4, with TRBD1 identical over 8 bases. The CDR3 totals 16 residues. The ends lost 0 bases at V and 8 bases at J; junction bases unmatched: 8. Germline values: CDR1 LGHNA, CDR2 YSLEER. CDR3 loop: CASSQERGRGQEKLFF. CDR3 coding DNA: TGCGCCAGCAGCCAAGAACGAGGCAGGGGGCAGGAAAAACTGTTTTTT.

The chain combines TRBV28 with TRBJ1-6; TRBD1 matches at 7 bases. Germline V gene lookup returns CDR1 MDHEN and CDR2 SYDVKM. The ends lost 5 bases at V and 4 bases at J; junction bases unmatched: 5. CDR3 length: 15 amino acids. The DNA for the CDR3 is TGTGCCAGCAGTATTACGGACAGGTATAATTCACCCCTCCACTTT. Amino acids: CASSITDRYNSPLHF.

The chain uses TRBV4-3 and TRBJ1-2, with 9 bases lining up with TRBD1. The CDR3 runs to 15 residues. After removal of 1 base from V and 8 bases from J, the junction contained 8 bases not matched to a gene. In germline, CDR1 is LGHNA, CDR2 YSLEER. DNA for the CDR3: TGCGCCAGCAGCCAAGGACCACAGGGGGCGGTGGGCTACACCTTC. Its translation: CASSQGPQGAVGYTF.

The CDR3: CASGSGQGGNNEQFF. CDR3 DNA: TGTGCTAGTGGTTCGGGACAGGGTGGAAACAATGAGCAGTTCTTC. The rearrangement links TRBV12-5 to TRBJ2-1; 9 positions agree with TRBD1. Trimming removed 4 bases from V and 5 bases from J; junction bases left unmatched: 6. The CDR3 runs 15 residues. Germline assignment: CDR1 LGHNT and CDR2 FRNRAP.

The rearrangement uses TRBV6-6 and TRBJ2-7; 8 bases are shared with TRBD2. This CDR3 is 14 amino acids long. V trimming: 8 bases; J trimming: 0 bases; junction bases outside the gene matches: 6. From germline, CDR1 is MNHNY and CDR2 SVGAGI (reference sequence). Here the CDR3 reads CASSGREVSYEQYF. The CDR3 nucleotides are TGTGCCAGCTCAGGGCGGGAGGTCTCCTACGAGCAGTACTTC.

The J gene is TRBJ1-5, the V gene TRBV7-2; 9 bases are a match to TRBD1. Germline lookup yields CDR1 SGHTA and CDR2 FQGNSA. The trim removed 3 bases at V and 6 bases at J, leaving 6 bases unmatched. The CDR3 is 15 amino acids. CDR3 sequence: CASSLTGGSSQPQHF. The CDR3 DNA follows: TGTGCCAGCAGCTTGACAGGGGGTTCTTCTCAGCCCCAGCATTTT.

This chain joins TRBV19 and TRBJ1-2; D possibly corresponds to TRBD1 (6 bases). Trimming stripped 1 base from V and 3 bases from J, with 12 bases between. CDR3 size: 15 residues. Germline V gives CDR1 LNHDA, CDR2 SQIVND (reference sequence). CDR3: CASSIGGRGYYGYTF. CDR3 nucleotide sequence: TGTGCCAGTAGTATAGGAGGCAGGGGATACTATGGCTACACCTTC.

V gene TRBV2 combines with J gene TRBJ1-2; TRBD1 aligns across 7 bases. CDR1 and CDR2 (germline): SNHLY, FYNNEI. This CDR3 region has 14 residues. V trimming: 7 bases; J trimming: 1 base; junction bases outside the gene matches: 6. The CDR3 DNA is TGTGCCAGCAAAGAGAGACAGGGTAACTATGGCTACACCTTC. This encodes CASKERQGNYGYTF.

The J gene is TRBJ1-3, the V gene TRBV15, with D perhaps matching TRBD1 (6 bases). V was shortened by 0 bases and J by 0 bases, with 9 bases between the two germline ends. The germline V gene encodes CDR1 LNHNV and CDR2 YYDKDF (reference sequence). This CDR3 contains 16 residues. The CDR3 DNA follows: TGTGCCACCAGCAGAGACCCGACAGGCTCTGGAAACACCATATATTTT. This encodes CATSRDPTGSGNTIYF. Drawing the rest from reference TRBV15 and TRBJ1-3, the complete variable domain is DAMVIQNPRYQVTQFGKPVTLSCSQTLNHNVMYWYQQKSSQAPKLLFHYYDKDFNNEADTPDNFQSRRPNTSFCFLDIRSPGLGDTAMYLCATSRDPTGSGNTIYFGEGSWLTVV.

The chain uses TRBV28 and TRBJ1-3; D is possibly TRBD1 (5 bases). In germline, CDR1 is MDHEN, CDR2 SYDVKM. With 3 bases removed from V and 4 bases from J, the gap between germline ends came to 19 bases. This CDR3 has 17 residues. The CDR3 coding sequence is TGTGCCAGCAGTTTCCTCTGGGGGGGAGGGTCAGGAAACACCATATATTTT. Amino acids: CASSFLWGGGSGNTIYF.

The V and J genes are TRBV5-4 and TRBJ2-7; 11 bases match TRBD1. CDR3 length: 17 amino acids. The germline gives CDR1 SGHNT, CDR2 YYREEE (reference sequence). V shed 4 bases, J shed 5 bases, and the junction held 14 bases outside the gene matches. The CDR3 sequence is CASSPRDRGSSADEQYF. In DNA, the CDR3 is TGTGCCAGCAGCCCACGGGACAGGGGGTCGTCAGCGGACGAGCAGTACTTC.